This T cell receptor beta chain was recorded in a study of blood T cell repertoires in COVID-19. Study as a whole: There were acute and convalescent COVID-19 samples, and they came from the United States, Italy and Spain. T cells, B-cell-depleted T cells, or PBMCs provided the cDNA or gDNA that served as material.

Trimming took off 6 bases at V and 8 bases at J, with 8 bases between the two ends. Germline-derived CDR1 and CDR2 are MGHDK and SYGVNS. This CDR3 has 11 residues. Original methodology: By means of reference gene primer amplification, nucleated cell counts were estimated. This table comes from immunoSEQ multiplex PCR, and its TCRdb copy is limited to in-frame clones, with some not included. The D gene and trimming were derived from the DNA, and the V and J assignments and clone size from that table. The table includes about 130,000 clones, 85% detected once. The chain uses TRBV25-1 and TRBJ1-3, with no clear D. The source is a human donor in a cohort sampled during active COVID-19. Input material: peripheral blood. CDR3 amino acids: CASRLRDTIYF. The CDR3 DNA reads as TGTGCCAGCAGGCTGAGGGACACCATATATTTT.